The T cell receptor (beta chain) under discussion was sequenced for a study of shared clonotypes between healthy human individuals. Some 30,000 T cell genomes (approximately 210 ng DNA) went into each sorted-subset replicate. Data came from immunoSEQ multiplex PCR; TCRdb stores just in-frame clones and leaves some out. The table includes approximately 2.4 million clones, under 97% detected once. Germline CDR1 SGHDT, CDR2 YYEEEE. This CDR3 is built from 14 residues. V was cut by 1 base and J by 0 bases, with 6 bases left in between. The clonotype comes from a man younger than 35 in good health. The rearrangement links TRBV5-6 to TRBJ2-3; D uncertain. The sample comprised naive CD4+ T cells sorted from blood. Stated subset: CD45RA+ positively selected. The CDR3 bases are TGTGCCAGCAGCTTGACCGCAAGCACAGATACGCAGTATTTT. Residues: CASSLTASTDTQYF.